The 13 T cell receptor beta chains reported below all come from one sample, sequenced in a study of blood T cell repertoires in COVID-19. Method: immunoSEQ multiplex PCR; TCRdb's copy keeps in-frame clones and lacks some. Of roughly 100,000 clones in the sample, approximately 72% are singletons; the top ten hold roughly a fifth. The sample was peripheral blood. These receptors came from a woman aged 70-85 years with acute or convalescent COVID-19.

Points on this clone: An end of the junction does not agree with germline; a read error may underlie this. J is TRBJ2-3 and V is TRBV5-1; TRBD2 might be the D (6 bases). This CDR3 is built from 14 residues. In germline, CDR1 is SGHRS, CDR2 YFSETQ. CDR3 loop: CASSLGGVTDTQYF. For the CDR3, the DNA is TGCGCCAGCAGTTTGGGGGGAGTCACAGATACGCAGTATTTT.

This clone was recorded many times. Different DNA sequences within this sample yield the same CDR3. This chain links TRBV5-1 with TRBJ2-7, with TRBD2 matching over 8 bases. J gave up 7 bases and V 10 bases, and 22 bases lay outside the gene matches. Germline assignment: CDR1 SGHRS and CDR2 YFSETQ. This CDR3 contains 16 residues. The DNA for the CDR3 is TGCGCCCGCTTGAGCCGTAGGGGGGGCCGGGGGGGGGAGCAGTACTTC. This codes for CARLSRRGGRGGEQYF.

This clone has a handful of counts. The chain combines TRBV29-1 with TRBJ2-7, with 7 bases identical to TRBD1. The length of the CDR3 is 13 residues. Per germline, CDR1 SQVTM and CDR2 ANQGSEA. V was clipped by 5 bases and J by 0 bases; unmatched bases: 4. CDR3 amino acids: CSVWDSYSYEQYF. In DNA, the CDR3 is TGCAGCGTTTGGGACAGCTACTCCTACGAGCAGTACTTC.

The CDR3 region is CASSLGVSVGAGEAFF. CDR3 in DNA: TGTGCCAGCAGTCTTGGGGTATCAGTAGGGGCTGGTGAAGCTTTCTTT. The chain joins TRBV7-9 to TRBJ1-1, with a possible D match to TRBD1 (5 bases). This CDR3 comprises 16 residues. With 6 bases removed from V and 7 bases from J, the gap between germline ends came to 24 bases. The germline gives CDR1 SEHNR, CDR2 FQNEAQ (reference sequence).

In this sample, this clone turned up a few times. This chain connects TRBV5-1 to TRBJ1-2; no reliable D call. Germline values: CDR1 SGHRS, CDR2 YFSETQ. V lost 0 bases and J 3 bases, leaving 12 bases between the germline ends. The CDR3 loop spans 15 amino acids. The CDR3 nucleotides read TGCGCCAGCAGCTTGGAGTTCGGGAGGGACTATGGCTACACCTTC. This gives the protein CASSLEFGRDYGYTF.

In this sample, this clone turned up a few times. The genes are TRBV5-1 and TRBJ2-7, with D perhaps matching TRBD2 (5 bases). This CDR3 region has 11 residues. CDR1 SGHRS and CDR2 YFSETQ come from the germline V gene. The ends were cut back, 5 bases at V and 6 bases at J, with 9 bases in the middle. As DNA, the CDR3 is TGCGCCAGCAGGGGAGAAGGCGAGCAGTACTTC. Translating gives CASRGEGEQYF.

This clone came up a few times. V is TRBV9 and J is TRBJ1-1; D gene uncertain. Per germline, CDR1 SGDLS and CDR2 YYNGEE. The length of the CDR3 is 15 residues. V lost 0 bases and J 4 bases, leaving 13 bases between the germline ends. CDR3 coding DNA: TGTGCCAGCAGCGTAGAGCGCGGTTTGAGCACTGAAGCTTTCTTT. Encoded protein: CASSVERGLSTEAFF.

The rearrangement joins TRBV7-9 to TRBJ2-7; D gene ambiguous. Germline V gene data show CDR1 as SEHNR and CDR2 as FQNEAQ (reference sequence). The CDR3 loop spans 14 amino acids. Trimming pared 1 base from V and 6 bases from J, leaving 13 bases between. CDR3 nucleotides: TGTGCCAGCAGCTTAGAGTTAACGAGTGTCGAGCAGTACTTC. Its protein is CASSLELTSVEQYF.

This chain links TRBV6-6 with TRBJ1-5, with D maybe TRBD1 (6 bases). V lost 6 bases and J lost 4, with 13 bases in between. The germline gives CDR1 MNHNY, CDR2 SVGAGI (reference sequence). The CDR3 extends over 14 amino acids. DNA for the CDR3: TGTGCCAGCAGCGAGACAGGCTTAAATCAGCCCCAGCATTTT. This encodes CASSETGLNQPQHF.

The chain recombines TRBV2 with TRBJ1-1; TRBD1 matches at 9 bases. The germline V gene has CDR1 SNHLY and CDR2 FYNNEI. The CDR3 spans 13 residues. With V trimmed by 6 bases and J by 4 bases, 3 bases remained unmatched. CDR3 nucleotide sequence: TGTGCCAGCAGGGGACAGGGCAGCACTGAAGCTTTCTTT. As protein: CASRGQGSTEAFF.

This rearrangement joins TRBV19 to TRBJ1-1; no reliable D call. The CDR3 has 12 amino acids. CDR1 LNHDA and CDR2 SQIVND come from the germline V gene (reference sequence). Trimming shortened V by 1 base and J by 9 bases, and 9 bases separated the two germline ends. The CDR3 nucleotides are TGTGCCAGTAGTATAGGGGCAGCTAAAGCTTTCTTT. Protein sequence: CASSIGAAKAFF.

The table lists this clone with a few counts. The chain joins TRBV6-5 to TRBJ1-4, with unresolved D. The CDR3 has 14 amino acids. Germline V gene lookup returns CDR1 MNHEY and CDR2 SVGAGI. The V end lost 6 bases, the J end lost 4 bases, and 12 bases lay between the germline ends. The DNA of the CDR3 is TGTGCCAGCAGACTGACGGCGGATAATGAAAAACTGTTTTTT. It yields the protein CASRLTADNEKLFF.

The rearrangement uses TRBV6-6 and TRBJ2-3, with D perhaps TRBD2 (6 bases). Germline V gene lookup returns CDR1 MNHNY and CDR2 SVGAGI (reference sequence). The CDR3 has 15 residues. V was clipped by 4 bases and J by 2 bases, with 13 bases between them. CDR3 amino acids: CASSSLPGDTDTQYF. The CDR3 nucleotides read TGTGCCAGCAGTTCCCTACCGGGGGACACAGATACGCAGTATTTT.